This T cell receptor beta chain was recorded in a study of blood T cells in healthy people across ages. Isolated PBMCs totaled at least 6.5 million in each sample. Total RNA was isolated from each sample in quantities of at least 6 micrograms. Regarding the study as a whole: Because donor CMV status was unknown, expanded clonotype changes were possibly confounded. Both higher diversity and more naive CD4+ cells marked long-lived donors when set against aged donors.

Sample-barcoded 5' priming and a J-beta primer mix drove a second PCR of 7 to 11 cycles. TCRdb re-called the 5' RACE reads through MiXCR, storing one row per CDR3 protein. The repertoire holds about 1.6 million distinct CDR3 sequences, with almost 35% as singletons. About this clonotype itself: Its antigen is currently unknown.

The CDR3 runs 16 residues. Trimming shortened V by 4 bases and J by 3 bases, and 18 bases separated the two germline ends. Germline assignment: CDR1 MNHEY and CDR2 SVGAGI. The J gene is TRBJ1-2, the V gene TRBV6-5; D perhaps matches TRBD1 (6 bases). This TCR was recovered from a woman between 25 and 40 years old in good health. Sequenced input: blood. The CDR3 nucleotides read TGTGCCAGCAGTTCCGGAACAGGACAGATTTACTATGGCTACACCTTC. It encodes CASSSGTGQIYYGYTF.